Below, 19 T cell receptor beta chains from the same sample are listed, as sequenced in a study of T cell changes during pregnancy in multiple sclerosis. Sequencing used immunoSEQ multiplex PCR; TCRdb keeps in-frame clones, though not all of them. The table shows approximately 100,000 clones, with roughly 92% occurring only once. Sequencing used peripheral blood, obtained after pregnancy. These receptors came from a female donor with multiple sclerosis, enrolled in a pregnancy study.

The chain links TRBV2 to TRBJ1-5; tentative D call: TRBD1 (5 bases). The CDR3 extends over 16 amino acids. Germline loops: CDR1 SNHLY, CDR2 FYNNEI. With 2 bases removed from V and 5 bases from J, the gap between germline ends came to 16 bases. The chain's CDR3 is CASSERPDIWDQPQHF. Here the CDR3 DNA reads TGTGCCAGCAGTGAACGTCCGGACATTTGGGATCAGCCCCAGCATTTT. Combining the CDR3 with reference TRBV2 and TRBJ1-5 gives the whole variable domain EPEVTQTPSHQVTQMGQEVILRCVPISNHLYFYWYRQILGQKVEFLVSFYNNEISEKSEIFDDQFSVERPDGSNFTLKIRSTKLEDSAMYFCASSERPDIWDQPQHFGDGTRLSIL.

The J gene is TRBJ2-7, the V gene TRBV6-6; TRBD2 matches 10 bases. The J segment lost 3 bases and the V segment lost 7 bases, leaving 9 bases of the junction unmatched. Looked up from germline, CDR1 is MNHNY and CDR2 is SVGAGI (reference sequence). This CDR3 is 15 amino acids long. The CDR3 bases are TGTGCCAGCACCGATAGACTAGCGGGCCACTACGAGCAGTACTTC. Protein product: CASTDRLAGHYEQYF.

The chain joins TRBV11-2 to TRBJ2-3; TRBD1 might be the D (5 bases). Germline V gene data show CDR1 as SGHAT and CDR2 as FQNNGV. This CDR3 region has 14 residues. Trimming removed 3 bases at V and 2 bases at J, with 9 bases between. The CDR3 loop is CASSFDRNTDTQYF. The CDR3 bases are TGTGCCAGCAGCTTTGACAGAAACACAGATACGCAGTATTTT.

The chain combines TRBV5-1 with TRBJ2-5; 7 bases agree with TRBD1. J was trimmed by 4 bases and V by 0 bases; bases with no gene match: 9. The CDR3 totals 16 residues. The V gene's germline CDR1 is SGHRS and CDR2 YFSETQ. DNA of the CDR3: TGCGCCAGCAGCTTGGCCAGGGAACAGGGGAGAGAGACCCAGTACTTC. Translation: CASSLAREQGRETQYF.

The chain has TRBV19 and TRBJ2-1, with D hard to call. Trimming cost V 1 base and J 2 bases, with 6 bases left between them. Per germline, CDR1 LNHDA and CDR2 SQIVND (reference sequence). This CDR3 has 14 residues. The CDR3 loop is CASSIGGTYNEQFF. DNA of the CDR3: TGTGCCAGTAGTATAGGAGGTACCTACAATGAGCAGTTCTTC.

The chain is built from TRBV15 and TRBJ2-3; 12 bases match TRBD2. The CDR3 contains 15 residues. CDR1 is LNHNV and CDR2 is YYDKDF in the germline V gene (reference sequence). The V and J ends lost 8 bases and 6 bases, in that order; junction bases with no gene match: 9. Here the CDR3 DNA reads TGTGCCACCCAGACTAGCGGGAGTAGCTGGGATACGCAGTATTTT. It translates to CATQTSGSSWDTQYF.

The gene calls are TRBV18 and TRBJ1-1, with a weak D call TRBD1 (6 bases). The CDR3 runs to 13 residues. The germline CDR1 and CDR2 sequences are KGHSH and LQKENI. Trimming took 6 bases from V and 1 from J, leaving 9 bases between them. CDR3 in amino acids: CASSYRENTEAFF. In nucleotides, the CDR3 is TGTGCCAGCTCCTACAGGGAGAACACTGAAGCTTTCTTT.

This chain uses TRBV9 with TRBJ1-1, with 8 bases aligning to TRBD1. V dropped 3 bases and J dropped 4; count of bases not matched to a gene: 8. The CDR3 extends over 15 amino acids. Germline assignment: CDR1 SGDLS and CDR2 YYNGEE. CDR3 protein: CASSATGVGVTEAFF. The CDR3 nucleotides read TGTGCCAGCAGCGCGACAGGGGTGGGGGTCACTGAAGCTTTCTTT.

The chain combines TRBV7-2 with TRBJ2-7; no firm D call. Deletions cut 5 bases from V and 2 bases from J, with 10 bases between. Germline V gives CDR1 SGHTA, CDR2 FQGNSA. The CDR3 has 13 amino acids. CDR3 sequence reads: CASSPGAPYEQYF. The DNA of the CDR3 is TGTGCCAGCAGCCCAGGTGCACCCTACGAGCAGTACTTC.

The chain employs TRBV15 and TRBJ2-1, with TRBD2 matching over 9 bases. The CDR3 covers 16 residues. V lost 0 bases and J lost 7; bases outside the gene matches: 7. Germline assignment: CDR1 LNHNV and CDR2 YYDKDF (reference sequence). The CDR3 reads CATSRDLGGRVNEQFF. CDR3 DNA sequence: TGTGCCACCAGCAGAGATCTCGGCGGGAGGGTTAATGAGCAGTTCTTC. The variable domain in full, completed from reference TRBV15 and TRBJ2-1, reads DAMVIQNPRYQVTQFGKPVTLSCSQTLNHNVMYWYQQKSSQAPKLLFHYYDKDFNNEADTPDNFQSRRPNTSFCFLDIRSPGLGDTAMYLCATSRDLGGRVNEQFFGPGTRLTVL.

The CDR3 here is CASSSLGYTF. Written as DNA, the CDR3 is TGTGCCAGCAGTTCCCTAGGCTACACCTTC. V is TRBV28 and J is TRBJ1-2, with D unclear. Trimming left V 4 bases short and J 8 bases short, with 5 bases between. From germline, CDR1 is MDHEN and CDR2 SYDVKM. This CDR3 is built from 10 residues.

This clone was seen more than once but under ten times. This chain uses TRBV5-1 with TRBJ1-1, with D possibly matching TRBD1 (6 bases). The CDR3 is 19 amino acids. Per germline, CDR1 SGHRS and CDR2 YFSETQ. Trimming shortened V by 0 bases and J by 3 bases, and 24 bases separated the two germline ends. CDR3 amino acids: CASSLAGLTGRSVDTEAFF. For the CDR3, the DNA is TGCGCCAGCAGCTTGGCAGGTCTTACAGGGAGATCGGTCGACACTGAAGCTTTCTTT.

This clone was found once. This chain connects TRBV6-5 to TRBJ1-1; 10 nucleotides match TRBD1. Unmatched junction bases numbered 6, after V lost 8 bases and J lost 3 bases. Looked up from germline, CDR1 is MNHEY and CDR2 is SVGAGI. This CDR3 contains 14 residues. CDR3 bases: TGTGCCAGCCAGACAGGGGGCGCTTACACTGAAGCTTTCTTT. Its translation is CASQTGGAYTEAFF.

The V call is TRBV4-3, the J call TRBJ2-3; perhaps TRBD1 as D (6 bases). The CDR3 spans 16 residues. Germline CDR1 and CDR2: LGHNA and YSLEER. Trimming took 0 bases from V and 1 from J, leaving 11 bases between them. The CDR3 coding sequence is TGCGCCAGCAGCCAAGATTCGACAGGACGCACAGATACGCAGTATTTT. Its translation: CASSQDSTGRTDTQYF.

The gene calls are TRBV7-8 and TRBJ2-3, with unresolved D. Germline CDR1 and CDR2: SGHVS and FQNEAQ. Trimming removed 5 bases from V and 4 bases from J, with 16 bases in between. The CDR3 runs 15 residues. CDR3 loop: CASSRDLTRPDTQYF. In nucleotides, the CDR3 is TGTGCCAGCAGCCGTGACCTGACTCGCCCAGATACGCAGTATTTT. Supplemented by reference TRBV7-8 and TRBJ2-3, the full variable domain reads GAGVSQSPRYKVAKRGQDVALRCDPISGHVSLFWYQQALGQGPEFLTYFQNEAQLDKSGLPSDRFFAERPEGSVSTLKIQRTQQEDSAVYLCASSRDLTRPDTQYFGPGTRLTVL.

J is TRBJ2-7 and V is TRBV15, with D tentatively TRBD1 (6 bases). This CDR3 spans 14 amino acids. V lost 1 base to trimming and J lost 2 bases, with 9 bases between them. The germline V gene encodes CDR1 LNHNV and CDR2 YYDKDF (reference sequence). CDR3 sequence: CATSRAAGAYEQYF. The DNA for the CDR3 is TGTGCCACCAGCAGAGCAGCAGGGGCCTACGAGCAGTACTTC.

V gene TRBV7-6 combines with J gene TRBJ1-1, with D maybe TRBD1 (5 bases). CDR3 size: 14 residues. Germline V gives CDR1 SGHVS, CDR2 FNYEAQ. Between the trimmed V and J ends, which lost 7 bases and 5 bases, there was a span of 17 bases. The CDR3 reads CASTVIPGDTEAFF. DNA for the CDR3: TGTGCCAGCACCGTAATCCCGGGGGATACTGAAGCTTTCTTT.

The chain is built from TRBV30 and TRBJ1-6; TRBD1 aligns across 12 bases. CDR1 is GTSNPN, CDR2 SVGIG, per germline (reference sequence). V trimming: 3 bases; J trimming: 7 bases; junction bases outside the gene matches: 7. This CDR3 is built from 16 residues. The CDR3 nucleotides are TGTGCCTGGAGGGGGACAGGGGGCTTTAGGAATTCACCCCTCCACTTT. Protein product: CAWRGTGGFRNSPLHF.

The V and J genes are TRBV5-6 and TRBJ1-1, with D perhaps TRBD1 (5 bases). From germline, CDR1 is SGHDT and CDR2 YYEEEE. The CDR3 extends over 17 amino acids. V lost 4 bases and J lost 6, with 25 bases in between. Written as DNA, the CDR3 is TGTGCCAGCAGCCTAGGACCCCCCGAAAACAGGAGGGCTGAAGCTTTCTTT. Translation: CASSLGPPENRRAEAFF.